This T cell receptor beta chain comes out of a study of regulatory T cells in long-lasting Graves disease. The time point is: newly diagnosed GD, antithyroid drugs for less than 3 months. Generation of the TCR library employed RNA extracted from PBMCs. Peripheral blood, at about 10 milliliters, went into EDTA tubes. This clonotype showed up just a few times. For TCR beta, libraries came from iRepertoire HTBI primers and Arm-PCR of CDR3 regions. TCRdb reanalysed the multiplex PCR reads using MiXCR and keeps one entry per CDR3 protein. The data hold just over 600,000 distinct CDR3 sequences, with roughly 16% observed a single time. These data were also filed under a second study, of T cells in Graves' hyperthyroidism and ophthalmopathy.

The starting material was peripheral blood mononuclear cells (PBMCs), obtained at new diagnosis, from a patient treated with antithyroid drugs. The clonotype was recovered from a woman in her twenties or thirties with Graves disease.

CDR3 sequence (DNA): TGTGCCAGCAGCTTTAGTGAGAGGGCATACGAGCAGTACTTC. This codes for CASSFSERAYEQYF. The gene calls are TRBV11-2 and TRBJ2-7; D may be TRBD2 (5 bases). This CDR3 spans 14 amino acids. Germline assignment: CDR1 SGHAT and CDR2 FQNNGV. V was pared by 3 bases and J by 4 bases, with 13 bases between.